One and the same sample provided the 19 T cell receptor beta chains below, sequenced in a study of post-analysis software for immune sequencing data. Unique molecular identifiers were built into the TCR beta cDNA libraries. Using its own MiXCR run on the PCR reads, TCRdb lists one record per CDR3 protein. Of a few hundred thousand distinct CDR3 sequences in the sample, roughly 35% were seen once. Regarding the study as a whole: A handful of TRBV segments appeared more often in patients than in controls, and TRBV5-6, TRBV5-1 and TRBV20-1 were among these.

The antigens these receptors bind are not known. Sequencing was performed on blood. These receptors came from a girl aged 5 to 17 with multiple sclerosis.

As for this clonotype: The junction does not match germline at one end; this may be a read error. V and J are TRBV4-3 and TRBJ2-1, with 9 positions matching TRBD2. CDR1 and CDR2 from the germline V gene are LGHNA and YSLEER. The CDR3 spans 19 residues. This CDR3 is CASSQEVPSGAYSYNEQVF. As DNA, the CDR3 is TGCGCCAGCAGCCAAGAGGTCCCTAGCGGGGCCTACTCCTACAATGAGCAGGTCTTC.

This clonotype was recorded a few times. This chain joins TRBV10-3 and TRBJ2-3; unclear D gene. CDR1 ENHRY and CDR2 SYGVKD come from the germline V gene. Trimming shortened V by 11 bases and J by 7 bases, and 22 bases separated the two germline ends. The CDR3 has 14 residues. CDR3 coding DNA: TGTGCCGCCCAGGTCGACTCCGCCCAAAATACGCAGTATTTT. Protein: CAAQVDSAQNTQYF.

This chain uses TRBV10-3 with TRBJ1-1; 12 bases align to TRBD1. The germline CDR1 and CDR2 sequences are ENHRY and SYGVKD. This CDR3 is built from 16 residues. Germline trimming cut 4 bases from V and 5 bases from J; bases unmatched to any gene: 8. CDR3 sequence reads: CAISGGTGGEETEAFF. The CDR3 DNA reads as TGTGCCATCAGTGGGGGGACAGGGGGCGAAGAAACTGAAGCTTTCTTT.

A few counts support this clonotype. The chain is built from TRBV7-3 and TRBJ2-1, with D unresolved. Germline CDR1 SGHTA, CDR2 FQGTGA. This CDR3 spans 13 amino acids. V dropped 0 bases and J dropped 9 bases, with 9 bases sitting between them. The CDR3 DNA reads TGTGCCAGCAGCTTAACTGCTAGTCGTGAGCAGTTCTTC. Encoded protein: CASSLTASREQFF.

This clonotype occurred many times. V is TRBV6-5 and J is TRBJ1-5; D call uncertain. The CDR3 is 13 amino acids. Trimming left V 2 bases short and J 0 bases short, with 2 bases between. The germline V gene encodes CDR1 MNHEY and CDR2 SVGAGI. The CDR3 spells CASSYGSNQPQHF. Written as DNA, the CDR3 is TGTGCCAGCAGTTACGGTAGCAATCAGCCCCAGCATTTT.

This chain connects TRBV12-3 or TRBV12-4 to TRBJ1-1, with unresolved D. The CDR3 runs 12 residues. V lost 3 bases to trimming and J lost 3 bases, with 5 bases between them. This CDR3 is CASSFHHTEAFF. CDR3 bases: TGTGCCAGCAGTTTTCATCACACTGAAGCTTTCTTT.

The genes are TRBV20-1 and TRBJ1-1, with 11 bases identical to TRBD1. The CDR3 runs to 14 residues. V dropped 6 bases and J dropped 3; count of bases not matched to a gene: 6. The germline V gene has CDR1 DFQATT and CDR2 SNEGSKA (reference sequence). The CDR3 protein is CSADGQGAYTEAFF. The DNA for the CDR3 is TGCAGTGCGGATGGACAGGGGGCGTACACTGAAGCTTTCTTT.

This clonotype appeared a single time. The chain carries TRBV20-1 and TRBJ1-4, with D hard to call. The V gene lost 4 bases and the J gene lost 6 bases, with 15 bases spanning the gap. The germline V gene encodes CDR1 DFQATT and CDR2 SNEGSKA (reference sequence). The CDR3 consists of 14 residues. CDR3 loop: CSAKSGVGDEKLFF. In DNA, the CDR3 is TGCAGTGCTAAGAGTGGGGTGGGCGATGAAAAACTGTTTTTT.

The chain combines TRBV12-3 or TRBV12-4 with TRBJ1-5, with 8 bases lining up with TRBD1. This CDR3 spans 14 amino acids. V gave up 6 bases and J gave up 4 bases; unmatched junction bases: 5. The CDR3, as DNA: TGTGCCAGCAGACGGGGACAGGAGAATCAGCCCCAGCATTTT. Translated: CASRRGQENQPQHF.

This clonotype has more than one count but fewer than ten. This chain joins TRBV20-1 and TRBJ2-1; 8 bases agree with TRBD2. V gave up 3 bases and J gave up 9 bases; unmatched junction bases: 10. Germline loops: CDR1 DFQATT, CDR2 SNEGSKA (reference sequence). The length of the CDR3 is 14 residues. The CDR3 loop is CSASSSGVVGEQFF. The CDR3 bases are TGCAGTGCTAGTAGTAGCGGGGTGGTCGGTGAGCAGTTCTTC.

As DNA, the CDR3 is TGCAGTGCTAGTATGAACACTGAAGCTTTCTTT. Translation: CSASMNTEAFF. The V and J genes are TRBV20-1 and TRBJ1-1; D gene unclear. The CDR3 spans 11 residues. Trimming removed 3 bases at V and 0 bases at J, with 2 bases between. Germline CDR1 reads DFQATT; CDR2 reads SNEGSKA (reference sequence).

The chain recombines TRBV7-2 with TRBJ1-5, with D unclear. Germline lookup yields CDR1 SGHTA and CDR2 FQGNSA. V was shortened by 4 bases and J by 5 bases, with 12 bases between the two germline ends. This CDR3 spans 14 amino acids. The CDR3 is CASSCSYGDQPQHF. The DNA for the CDR3 is TGTGCCAGCAGCTGTTCTTACGGCGATCAGCCCCAGCATTTT.

CDR3 sequence (DNA): TGTGCCAGCAGTTTCCATGGAGCGGGGGTTTCCTACGAGCAGTACTTC. The encoded protein is CASSFHGAGVSYEQYF. The rearrangement joins TRBV27 to TRBJ2-7; TRBD2 agrees at 8 bases. This CDR3 is built from 16 residues. The V gene's germline CDR1 is MNHEY and CDR2 SMNVEV (reference sequence). Losses at the gene ends were 3 bases for V and 1 base for J; bases not matched to a gene: 8.

The CDR3 sequence is CASSWGQGFSYEQYF. As DNA, the CDR3 is TGTGCCAGCAGCTGGGGACAGGGCTTCTCCTACGAGCAGTACTTC. The gene calls are TRBV7-2 and TRBJ2-7, with TRBD1 matching over 9 bases. Germline loops: CDR1 SGHTA, CDR2 FQGNSA. The V gene end was trimmed by 4 bases and the J gene end by 0 bases; junction bases not matched to a gene: 4. CDR3 length equals 15 residues.

Ten or more counts support this clonotype. The rearrangement links TRBV28 to TRBJ1-5; a possible D gene is TRBD1 (6 bases). The CDR3 is 14 amino acids. V was pared by 8 bases and J by 0 bases, with 11 bases between. The germline V gene encodes CDR1 MDHEN and CDR2 SYDVKM. The CDR3 spells CASLDSVSNQPQHF. The CDR3 DNA reads TGTGCCAGCCTGGACAGCGTTAGCAATCAGCCCCAGCATTTT.

This clonotype was observed a handful of times. This sequence joins TRBV7-6 and TRBJ2-3, with 8 nucleotides matching TRBD1. The trim removed 5 bases at V and 4 bases at J, leaving 11 bases unmatched. The germline V gene has CDR1 SGHVS and CDR2 FNYEAQ. CDR3 size: 16 residues. This chain's CDR3 is CASSDYGQGVSDTQYF. The DNA for the CDR3 is TGTGCCAGCAGCGATTATGGACAGGGAGTGTCAGATACGCAGTATTTT.

J is TRBJ2-4 and V is TRBV7-2; no definite D call. The CDR3 is 16 amino acids. Trimming cost V 2 bases and J 2 bases, with 13 bases left between them. Germline V gene data show CDR1 as SGHTA and CDR2 as FQGNSA. The CDR3 loop reads CASSLSYWGSKNIQYF. As DNA, the CDR3 is TGTGCCAGCAGCTTATCATACTGGGGTTCCAAAAACATTCAGTACTTC.

The CDR3 bases are TGTGCCAGCAGCCGTGTTCAGGGGACGGCTTTCTTT. Translating gives CASSRVQGTAFF. V usage is TRBV4-2 and J usage is TRBJ1-1; tentatively, D is TRBD1 (6 bases). V shed 4 bases and J shed 11 bases, with 14 bases lying between them. Looked up from germline, CDR1 is LGHNA and CDR2 is YNFKEQ. CDR3 size: 12 residues.

DNA of the CDR3: TGTGCCAGCAGCCAAGCAGGGGGAGTCTATGGCTACACCTTC. Translating it yields CASSQAGGVYGYTF. V is TRBV14 and J is TRBJ1-2; 7 nucleotides agree with TRBD1. V was pared by 1 base and J by 4 bases, with 3 bases of the junction left unmatched. Germline V lookup: CDR1 SGHDN, CDR2 FVKESK. CDR3 size: 14 residues. Combining the CDR3 with reference TRBV14 and TRBJ1-2 gives the whole variable domain EAGVTQFPSHSVIEKGQTVTLRCDPISGHDNLYWYRRVMGKEIKFLLHFVKESKQDESGMPNNRFLAERTGGTYSTLKVQPAELEDSGVYFCASSQAGGVYGYTFGSGTRLTVV.